The present T cell receptor beta chain was sequenced within a study of cytomegalovirus exposure and HLA in healthy donors. Notes on the study in general: Researchers counted around 170 TCR beta chains as cytomegalovirus-associated. Reportedly, cytomegalovirus status was diagnosed with high sensitivity and specificity.

Germline assignment: CDR1 SGHDT and CDR2 YYEEEE. V lost 4 bases and J lost 10, with 17 bases in between. This CDR3 comprises 13 residues. As for this clone: The antigen remains undetermined.

Primers: 60 Vbeta forward and 13 Jbeta reverse. Sequencing used immunoSEQ multiplex PCR; TCRdb keeps in-frame clones, though not all of them. This sample has tens of thousands of clones, with roughly 67% found just once. Sequenced: PBMCs. The V gene is TRBV5-6, the J gene TRBJ1-2, with a possible D match to TRBD1 (5 bases). This receptor was taken from a woman in her forties or fifties in good health and CMV-seropositive. This CDR3 reads CASSLGTGRDYTF. The CDR3 DNA sequence: TGTGCCAGCAGCCTGGGGACTGGGCGAGACTACACCTTC.